Listed below are T cell receptor beta chains from one sample, sequenced in a study of CD8 T cells in Susac syndrome. TCRdb reprocessed the immunoSEQ multiplex PCR reads with MiXCR, giving one entry per CDR3 protein. The sample yields 95,000 to 150,000 distinct CDR3 sequences, approximately 96% seen once. Material for sequencing was CD4+ T cells from PBMCs. Every receptor here comes from a human donor with Susac syndrome. Each CDR3 is given with its conserved first and last residue. A D gene is named only where the DNA matches it firmly. Clone size is given for some rows only: seen once, a few or many times, or a class if the clone is expanded.

V gene	clone size	J gene	CDR3 length	D gene	CDR3 DNA	CDR3 protein
TRBV28	.	TRBJ2-7	12	TRBD1	TGTGCCAGCAGTACAGGGGGTTGGTGGCAGTACTTC	CASSTGGWWQYF
TRBV29-1	.	TRBJ2-1	12	.	TGCAGCGGGCAAACTAGCTACAATGAGCAGTTCTTC	CSGQTSYNEQFF
TRBV4-3	.	TRBJ2-1	18	TRBD2	TGCGCCAGCAGCCAAGATCAATTAGCGGGAGCTCGGTACAATGAGCAGTTCTTC	CASSQDQLAGARYNEQFF
TRBV7-8	.	TRBJ2-3	21	.	TGTGCCAGCAGCTTAGCGAGTGACGCGATAGGGGGTTGGTGGGGGTTGGATACGCAGTATTTT	CASSLASDAIGGWWGLDTQYF
TRBV14	.	TRBJ1-2	13	.	TGTGCCAGCAGCCCCGGGGTGAGCTATGGCTACACCTTC	CASSPGVSYGYTF
TRBV4-3	.	TRBJ2-2	16	.	TGCGCCAGCAGCCAAGCGGGGGACCGGGACACCGGGGAGCTGTTTTTT	CASSQAGDRDTGELFF
TRBV12-3/TRBV12-4	.	TRBJ2-1	18	TRBD2	TGTGCCAGCAGTTTAAGGCTAGCGGGAGGGATCACCTACAATGAGCAGTTCTTC	CASSLRLAGGITYNEQFF
TRBV23-1	.	TRBJ1-5	16	.	TGCGCCAGCAGTCAATCTCGCAGGGATCGCAATCAGCCCCAGCATTTT	CASSQSRRDRNQPQHF
TRBV7-6	.	TRBJ1-1	13	.	TGTGCCAGCAGCTTAGACACCTACACTGAAGCTTTCTTT	CASSLDTYTEAFF
TRBV6-5	.	TRBJ2-1	13	.	TGTGCCAGCAAGCGCGGGCTCATTGGTGAGCAGTTCTTC	CASKRGLIGEQFF
TRBV5-1	.	TRBJ2-1	15	.	TGCGCCAGCAGCTCCGGGGGCAGGACCTACAATGAGCAGTTCTTC	CASSSGGRTYNEQFF
TRBV4-3	.	TRBJ2-1	14	TRBD1	TGCGCCAGCAGCCAAGAACCTGACAGGGGGCAGGCGTTCTTC	CASSQEPDRGQAFF
TRBV20-1	once	TRBJ2-2	14	TRBD1	TGCAGTGCTCTGACAGGGCCCAGGAGCGGGGAGCTGTTTTTT	CSALTGPRSGELFF
TRBV27	once	TRBJ2-6	15	.	TGTGCCAGCAGTTTCATTGGGACTGGGGCCAACGTCCTGACTTTC	CASSFIGTGANVLTF
TRBV2	.	TRBJ2-4	12	.	TGTGCCAGCACAATTTCCCAAAACATTCAGTACTTC	CASTISQNIQYF
TRBV5-4	.	TRBJ2-5	16	.	TGTGCCAGCAGCTTGACGGGCTCCGGGAGTAGCGAGACCCAGTACTTC	CASSLTGSGSSETQYF
TRBV5-1	.	TRBJ2-2	15	TRBD1	TGCGCCAGCAGCACCAGGACAGGGGGGACCGGGGAGCTGTTTTTT	CASSTRTGGTGELFF
TRBV29-1	.	TRBJ2-1	14	TRBD2	TGCAGCGTCGGGACTAGCGGGACCCTGGGAGAGCAGTTCTTC	CSVGTSGTLGEQFF
TRBV7-9	few	TRBJ2-3	12	.	TGTGCCAGCAGTTCGATCACAGATACGCAGTATTTT	CASSSITDTQYF
TRBV3-1	.	TRBJ2-1	14	TRBD2	TGTGCCAGCAGCCACGGGACTAGTCGTACTGAGCAGTTCTTC	CASSHGTSRTEQFF
TRBV12-3/TRBV12-4	.	TRBJ2-7	12	.	TGTGCCAGCAGTCCCGGATACTACGAGCAGTACTTC	CASSPGYYEQYF
TRBV6-2/TRBV6-3	.	TRBJ1-2	12	.	TGTGCCAGCAGCCCCGGGAACTATGGCTACACCTTC	CASSPGNYGYTF
TRBV12-3/TRBV12-4	.	TRBJ1-2	13	.	TGTGCCAGCAGTTTGGGGAGAAACTATGGCTACACCTTC	CASSLGRNYGYTF
TRBV6-5	.	TRBJ2-7	15	.	TGTGCCAGCAGTTACTCTACGACATCCGTATACGAGCAGTACTTC	CASSYSTTSVYEQYF
TRBV29-1	once	TRBJ1-2	13	.	TGCAGCGTTGTGCAGAGACTAAACTATGGCTACACCTTC	CSVVQRLNYGYTF
TRBV20-1	.	TRBJ1-1	16	TRBD1	TGCAGTGCTAGACGAGGTAGTGGACAGGGGAACACTGAAGCTTTCTTT	CSARRGSGQGNTEAFF
TRBV7-3	.	TRBJ2-2	14	.	TGTGCCAGCAGCTTATGGGCGAACACCGGGGAGCTGTTTTTT	CASSLWANTGELFF
TRBV5-6	.	TRBJ2-5	12	.	TGTGCCAGCAGCCAGTCCATAGAGACCCAGTACTTC	CASSQSIETQYF
TRBV3-1	.	TRBJ2-5	14	.	TGTGCCAGCAGCCCGCGGACATTTCGAGAGACCCAGTACTTC	CASSPRTFRETQYF
TRBV5-1	.	TRBJ2-5	15	TRBD2	TGCGCCAGCAGCTTGGCCGATGGCCGCGGGGGGACCCAGTACTTC	CASSLADGRGGTQYF
TRBV12-3/TRBV12-4	.	TRBJ2-5	14	.	TGTGCCAGCAGTTTACAAGGGGACCAAGAGACCCAGTACTTC	CASSLQGDQETQYF
TRBV18	.	TRBJ2-1	16	TRBD2	TGTGCCAGCTCACCAAGGGCAACTAGCGGGATGAATGAGCAGTTCTTC	CASSPRATSGMNEQFF
TRBV12-3/TRBV12-4	.	TRBJ1-1	13	.	TGTGCCAGCAGTTTAAGCGGTTACACTGAAGCTTTCTTT	CASSLSGYTEAFF
TRBV4-2	.	TRBJ2-5	20	.	TGTGCCAGCAGCCAAGATCTAGGGGCGGGCCTCTCGGAGCGTAAGCATACCCAGTACTTC	CASSQDLGAGLSERKHTQYF
TRBV30	.	TRBJ1-5	15	.	TGTGCCTGGAGTGTAAGGAGGACTAGCAATCAGCCCCAGCATTTT	CAWSVRRTSNQPQHF
TRBV12-3/TRBV12-4	.	TRBJ2-7	14	TRBD1	TGTGCCAGCAGTGCCGTCGGACAGGGGTTCGAGCAGTACTTC	CASSAVGQGFEQYF
TRBV29-1	.	TRBJ2-1	12	.	TGCAGCGTTGGCCCCTTTTTGGATGAGCAGTTCTTC	CSVGPFLDEQFF